These 15 T cell receptor beta chains were sequenced from one sample in a study of blood T cell repertoires in COVID-19 (dated by TCRdb to the early 2020s). The method was the immunoSEQ multiplex PCR assay. As stored in TCRdb, this immuneACCESS dataset retains in-frame rearrangements with V and J assigned. A fraction of the clones does not appear; measured against another copy, unresolved V genes explain less than half of the discrepancy, and the remainder lacks a known reason. The sample yields about 61,000 clones; about nine tenths were counted once. The ten largest clonotypes hold about a fifth of the sample. The sequenced sample was peripheral blood. The receptor set was obtained from a woman aged 50 to 60 with active or convalescent COVID-19.

The rearrangement joins TRBV2 to TRBJ1-2, with D uncertain. The V end lost 2 bases, the J end lost 5 bases, and 9 bases lay between the germline ends. Germline assignment: CDR1 SNHLY and CDR2 FYNNEI. The CDR3 runs to 13 residues. The CDR3 coding sequence is TGTGCCAGCAGTGAAACGGCGGTGTATGGCTACACCTTC. This codes for CASSETAVYGYTF. The entire variable domain, with the rest obtained from reference TRBV2 and TRBJ1-2, is as follows: EPEVTQTPSHQVTQMGQEVILRCVPISNHLYFYWYRQILGQKVEFLVSFYNNEISEKSEIFDDQFSVERPDGSNFTLKIRSTKLEDSAMYFCASSETAVYGYTFGSGTRLTVV.

This clone has just one count. V usage is TRBV7-6 and J usage is TRBJ2-7; perhaps TRBD2 as D (5 bases). Trimming cost V 8 bases and J 5 bases, with 10 bases left between them. This CDR3 comprises 11 residues. The V gene's germline CDR1 is SGHVS and CDR2 FNYEAQ. This CDR3 is CASEWRNEQYF. CDR3 DNA: TGTGCCAGCGAATGGAGGAACGAGCAGTACTTC. The whole variable domain, filled in from reference TRBV7-6 and TRBJ2-7, reads GAGVSQSPRYKVTKRGQDVALRCDPISGHVSLYWYRQALGQGPEFLTYFNYEAQQDKSGLPNDRFSAERPEGSISTLTIQRTEQRDSAMYRCASEWRNEQYFGPGTRLTVT.

The gene calls are TRBV3-1 (or the pseudogene TRBV3-2) and TRBJ2-7; 8 positions match TRBD2. This CDR3 has 13 residues. Germline-derived CDR1 and CDR2 are LGHDT and YNNKEL (reference sequence). V shed 5 bases, J shed 2 bases, and the junction held 2 bases outside the gene matches. CDR3: CASSSGLAYEQYF. CDR3 nucleotide sequence: TGTGCCAGCAGCTCGGGACTAGCCTACGAGCAGTACTTC.

This clone has only one observation. The V and J genes are TRBV5-6 and TRBJ2-5; 9 positions match TRBD1. The CDR3 runs to 15 residues. Germline V gene lookup returns CDR1 SGHDT and CDR2 YYEEEE. With V trimmed by 4 bases and J by 2 bases, 6 bases remained unmatched. The CDR3 DNA reads as TGTGCCAGCAGCCCCGACAGGGGGATTCAAGAGACCCAGTACTTC. It encodes CASSPDRGIQETQYF.

The chain uses TRBV24-1 and TRBJ2-3; D may be TRBD1 (5 bases). Germline CDR1 and CDR2: KGHDR and SFDVKD. The V gene lost 4 bases and the J gene lost 0 bases, with 22 bases spanning the gap. This CDR3 has 19 amino acids. The CDR3 DNA reads as TGTGCCACCAGTGACACGAGGTCGCCAGGGTTAACTAGCACAGATACGCAGTATTTT. Translation: CATSDTRSPGLTSTDTQYF.

In its sample, this clone was seen a few times. The rearrangement joins TRBV18 to TRBJ1-1; the match to TRBD1 covers 10 bases. The CDR3 is made up of 15 amino acids. Germline assignment: CDR1 KGHSH and CDR2 LQKENI. Trimming cost V 0 bases and J 4 bases; bases outside gene matches: 2. CDR3 amino acids: CASSPPRQGATEAFF. The CDR3 DNA reads as TGTGCCAGCTCACCACCTCGACAGGGGGCCACTGAAGCTTTCTTT.

The CDR3 here is CSVRGISSTDTQYF. For the CDR3, the DNA is TGCAGCGTTCGAGGGATTTCGAGCACAGATACGCAGTATTTT. The rearrangement joins TRBV29-1 to TRBJ2-3; perhaps TRBD2 as D (5 bases). Germline CDR1 is SQVTM and CDR2 is ANQGSEA. Trimming cost V 5 bases and J 0 bases, with 12 bases left between them. This CDR3 region has 14 residues.

This clone was counted a single time. Other DNA variants within this sample encode the same CDR3. J is TRBJ2-1 and V is TRBV7-3; 9 nucleotides agree with TRBD2. J gave up 0 bases and V 3 bases, and 0 bases lay outside the gene matches. Per the germline V gene, CDR1 is SGHTA and CDR2 is FQGTGA. CDR3 length: 15 residues. CDR3 sequence reads: CASSFSGSSYNEQFF. CDR3 DNA: TGTGCCAGCAGCTTTAGCGGGAGCTCCTACAATGAGCAGTTCTTC.

The genes are TRBV6-6 and TRBJ2-1, with D possibly TRBD2 on 5 matching bases. The V end was cut by 2 bases, the J end by 5 bases, with 16 bases between. CDR1 is MNHNY, CDR2 SVGAGI, per germline (reference sequence). CDR3 size: 16 residues. Written as DNA, the CDR3 is TGTGCCAGCAGTTACCCTGGACTTCCCAGAGACAATGAGCAGTTCTTC. This translates into CASSYPGLPRDNEQFF.

The gene calls are TRBV5-8 and TRBJ1-5; possible D gene TRBD1, 5 bases. CDR1 is SGHTS, CDR2 YDEGEE, per germline. This CDR3 comprises 18 residues. Trimming took 1 base from V and 1 from J, leaving 18 bases between them. The CDR3 here is CASSLLSPRDGSNQPQHF. The DNA for the CDR3 is TGTGCCAGCAGCTTGCTCTCTCCGCGGGACGGGAGCAATCAGCCCCAGCATTTT.

In DNA form, the CDR3 reads TGTGCCAGTAGTATAGGGGCAGCCGAGCAGTACTTC. Protein: CASSIGAAEQYF. This rearrangement joins TRBV19 to TRBJ2-7; D not resolved. CDR3 size: 12 residues. Germline V gene lookup returns CDR1 LNHDA and CDR2 SQIVND (reference sequence). The V and J ends lost 1 base and 6 bases respectively, with 7 bases between them.

This rearrangement joins TRBV30 to TRBJ1-1; 8 nucleotides agree with TRBD1. The length of the CDR3 is 12 residues. The J segment lost 7 bases and the V segment lost 3 bases, leaving 4 bases of the junction unmatched. Germline V gene lookup returns CDR1 GTSNPN and CDR2 SVGIG (reference sequence). CDR3 coding DNA: TGTGCCTGGAGCCCCAGGGGGCTTGAAGCTTTCTTT. It is translated as CAWSPRGLEAFF.

The V call is TRBV11-2, the J call TRBJ1-2; D is unclear. This CDR3 contains 15 residues. V shed 1 base and J shed 5 bases, with 14 bases lying between them. Per the germline V gene, CDR1 is SGHAT and CDR2 is FQNNGV. The CDR3 DNA sequence: TGTGCCAGCAGCTTAGGGCCGACGGGTGGTTATGGCTACACCTTC. Encoded protein: CASSLGPTGGYGYTF.

This clone was picked up one time. The chain recombines TRBV28 with TRBJ2-4; TRBD1 matches 7 bases. Germline V CDR1 and CDR2: MDHEN, SYDVKM. CDR3 size: 15 residues. The V segment lost 6 bases and the J segment 4 bases; nucleotides outside the gene matches: 9. The CDR3 reads CASSRDSASKNIQYF. The CDR3 DNA is TGTGCCAGCAGCCGGGACAGCGCCTCAAAAAACATTCAGTACTTC. The full variable domain, rest sourced from reference TRBV28 and TRBJ2-4, is DVKVTQSSRYLVKRTGEKVFLECVQDMDHENMFWYRQDPGLGLRLIYFSYDVKMKEKGDIPEGYSVSREKKERFSLILESASTNQTSMYLCASSRDSASKNIQYFGAGTRLSVL.

The rearrangement links TRBV19 to TRBJ1-1; D perhaps matches TRBD1 (5 bases). This CDR3 has 16 residues. Germline CDR1 and CDR2: LNHDA and SQIVND (reference sequence). Trimming took off 4 bases at V and 1 base at J, with 16 bases between the two ends. The CDR3 nucleotides are TGTGCCAGTAGTACCTCCTGGCGTAGGGGGAACACTGAAGCTTTCTTT. This gives the protein CASSTSWRRGNTEAFF.